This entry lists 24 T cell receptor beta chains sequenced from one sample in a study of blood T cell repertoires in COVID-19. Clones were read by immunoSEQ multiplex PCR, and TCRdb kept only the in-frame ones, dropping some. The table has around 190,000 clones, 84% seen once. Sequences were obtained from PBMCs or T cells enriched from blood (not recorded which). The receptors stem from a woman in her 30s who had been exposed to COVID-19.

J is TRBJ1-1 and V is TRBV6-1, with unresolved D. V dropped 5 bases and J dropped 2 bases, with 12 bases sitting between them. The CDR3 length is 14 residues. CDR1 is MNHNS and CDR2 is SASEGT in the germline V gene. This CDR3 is CASSLSGRNTEAFF. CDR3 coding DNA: TGTGCCAGCAGTTTGAGCGGAAGAAACACTGAAGCTTTCTTT.

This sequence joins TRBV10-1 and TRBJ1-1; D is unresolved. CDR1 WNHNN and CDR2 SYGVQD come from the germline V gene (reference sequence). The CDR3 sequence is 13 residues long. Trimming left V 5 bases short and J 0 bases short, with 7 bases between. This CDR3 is CASSHRVNTEAFF. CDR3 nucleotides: TGCGCCAGCAGTCACCGGGTGAACACTGAAGCTTTCTTT.

CDR3 coding DNA: TGTGCCAGCAGCGTAGGCGGGACTAGCGTAGATACGCAGTATTTT. The encoded protein is CASSVGGTSVDTQYF. The rearrangement joins TRBV9 to TRBJ2-3; 10 nucleotides agree with TRBD2. Germline CDR1 reads SGDLS; CDR2 reads YYNGEE. The CDR3 is made up of 15 amino acids. After removal of 0 bases from V and 5 bases from J, the junction contained 3 bases not matched to a gene. The variable domain in full, completed from reference TRBV9 and TRBJ2-3, reads DSGVTQTPKHLITATGQRVTLRCSPRSGDLSVYWYQQSLDQGLQFLIQYYNGEERAKGNILERFSAQQFPDLHSELNLSSLELGDSALYFCASSVGGTSVDTQYFGPGTRLTVL.

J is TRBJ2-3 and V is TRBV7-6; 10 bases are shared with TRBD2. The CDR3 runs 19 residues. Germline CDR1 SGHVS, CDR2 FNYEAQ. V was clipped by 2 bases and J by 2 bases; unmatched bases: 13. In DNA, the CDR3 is TGTGCCAGCAGCTTACACAGGGCCTCGCTAGCGGGGGACACAGATACGCAGTATTTT. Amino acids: CASSLHRASLAGDTDTQYF.

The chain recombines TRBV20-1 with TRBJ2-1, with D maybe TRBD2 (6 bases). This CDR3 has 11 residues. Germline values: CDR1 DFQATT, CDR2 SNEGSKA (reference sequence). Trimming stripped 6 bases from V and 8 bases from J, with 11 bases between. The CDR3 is CSARGEDEQFF. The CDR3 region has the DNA TGCAGTGCCCGAGGGGAGGATGAGCAGTTCTTC.

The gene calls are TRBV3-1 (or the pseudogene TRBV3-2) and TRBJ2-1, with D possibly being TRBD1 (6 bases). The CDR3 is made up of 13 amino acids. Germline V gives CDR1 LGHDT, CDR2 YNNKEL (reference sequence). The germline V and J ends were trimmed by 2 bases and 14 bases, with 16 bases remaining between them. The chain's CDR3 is CASSQTIGGPEFF. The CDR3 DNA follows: TGTGCCAGCAGCCAAACTATTGGGGGCCCGGAGTTCTTC.

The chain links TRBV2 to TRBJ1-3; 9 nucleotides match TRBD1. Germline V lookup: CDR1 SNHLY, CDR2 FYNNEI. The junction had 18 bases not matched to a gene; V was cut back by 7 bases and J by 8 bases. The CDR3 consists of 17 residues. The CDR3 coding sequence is TGTGCCAGCACTCCTATCCCGGGACAGGGTCTTCGGGACACCATATATTTT. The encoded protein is CASTPIPGQGLRDTIYF.

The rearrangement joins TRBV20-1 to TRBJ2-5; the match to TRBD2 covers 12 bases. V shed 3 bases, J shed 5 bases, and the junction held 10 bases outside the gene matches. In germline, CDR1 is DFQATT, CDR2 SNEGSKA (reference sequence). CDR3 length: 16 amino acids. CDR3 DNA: TGCAGTGCTAGTACCGGGACTAGCGGGCGTGGTGAGACCCAGTACTTC. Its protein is CSASTGTSGRGETQYF.

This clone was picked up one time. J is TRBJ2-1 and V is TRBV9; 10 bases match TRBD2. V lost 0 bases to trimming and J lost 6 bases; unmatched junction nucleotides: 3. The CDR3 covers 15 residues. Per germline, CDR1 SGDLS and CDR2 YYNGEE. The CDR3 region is CASSVVLAGTNEQFF. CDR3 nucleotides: TGTGCCAGCAGCGTAGTACTAGCGGGGACCAATGAGCAGTTCTTC.

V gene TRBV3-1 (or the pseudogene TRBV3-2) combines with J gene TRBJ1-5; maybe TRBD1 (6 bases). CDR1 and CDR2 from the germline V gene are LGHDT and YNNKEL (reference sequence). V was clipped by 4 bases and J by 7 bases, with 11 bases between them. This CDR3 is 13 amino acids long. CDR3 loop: CASSPRGGQPQHF. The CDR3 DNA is TGTGCCAGCAGCCCACGAGGGGGACAGCCCCAGCATTTT.

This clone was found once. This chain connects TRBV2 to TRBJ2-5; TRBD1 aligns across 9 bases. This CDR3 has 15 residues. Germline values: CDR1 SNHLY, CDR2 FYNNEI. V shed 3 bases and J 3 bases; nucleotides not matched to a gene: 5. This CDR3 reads CASSENRGREETQYF. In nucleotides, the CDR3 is TGTGCCAGCAGTGAGAACAGGGGGCGCGAAGAGACCCAGTACTTC. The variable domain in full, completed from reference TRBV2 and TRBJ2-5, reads EPEVTQTPSHQVTQMGQEVILRCVPISNHLYFYWYRQILGQKVEFLVSFYNNEISEKSEIFDDQFSVERPDGSNFTLKIRSTKLEDSAMYFCASSENRGREETQYFGPGTRLLVL.

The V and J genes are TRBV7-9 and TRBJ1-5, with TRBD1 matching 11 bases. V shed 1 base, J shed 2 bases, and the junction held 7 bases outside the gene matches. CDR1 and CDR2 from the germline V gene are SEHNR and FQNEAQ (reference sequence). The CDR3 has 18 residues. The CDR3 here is CASSLGGTGGFGNQPQHF. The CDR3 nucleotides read TGTGCCAGCAGCTTAGGAGGGACAGGGGGGTTTGGCAATCAGCCCCAGCATTTT.

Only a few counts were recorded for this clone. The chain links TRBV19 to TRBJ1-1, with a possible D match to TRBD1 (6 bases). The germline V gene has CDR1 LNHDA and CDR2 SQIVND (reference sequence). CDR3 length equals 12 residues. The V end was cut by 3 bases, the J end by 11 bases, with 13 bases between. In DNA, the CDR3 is TGTGCCAGTAGTATCTTTTCAGGGGATGCTTTCTTT. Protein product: CASSIFSGDAFF.

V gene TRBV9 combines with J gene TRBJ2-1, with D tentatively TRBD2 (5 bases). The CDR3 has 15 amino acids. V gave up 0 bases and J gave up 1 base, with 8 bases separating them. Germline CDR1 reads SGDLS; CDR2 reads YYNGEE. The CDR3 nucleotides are TGTGCCAGCAGCGTAGCTGCGGGTTCCTACAATGAGCAGTTCTTC. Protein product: CASSVAAGSYNEQFF.

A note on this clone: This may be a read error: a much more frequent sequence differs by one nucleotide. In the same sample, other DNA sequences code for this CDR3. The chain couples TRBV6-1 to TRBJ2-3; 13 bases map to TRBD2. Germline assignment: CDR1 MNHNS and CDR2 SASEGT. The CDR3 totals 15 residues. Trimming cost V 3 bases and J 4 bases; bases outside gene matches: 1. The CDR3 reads CASSETSGGPDTQYF. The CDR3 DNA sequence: TGTGCCAGCAGTGAGACTAGCGGGGGGCCAGATACGCAGTATTTT.

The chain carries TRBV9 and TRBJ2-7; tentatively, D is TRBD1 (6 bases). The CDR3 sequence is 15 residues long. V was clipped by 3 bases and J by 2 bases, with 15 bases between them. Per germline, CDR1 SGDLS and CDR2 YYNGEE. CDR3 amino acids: CASSATGLGTYEQYF. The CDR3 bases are TGTGCCAGCAGCGCTACAGGGCTCGGGACCTACGAGCAGTACTTC. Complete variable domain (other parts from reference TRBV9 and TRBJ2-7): DSGVTQTPKHLITATGQRVTLRCSPRSGDLSVYWYQQSLDQGLQFLIQYYNGEERAKGNILERFSAQQFPDLHSELNLSSLELGDSALYFCASSATGLGTYEQYFGPGTRLTVT.

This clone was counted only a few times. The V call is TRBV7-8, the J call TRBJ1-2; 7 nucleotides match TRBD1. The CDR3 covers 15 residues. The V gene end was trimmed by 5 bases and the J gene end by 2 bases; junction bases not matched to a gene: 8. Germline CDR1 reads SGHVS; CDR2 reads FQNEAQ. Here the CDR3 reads CASSHGGGRNYGYTF. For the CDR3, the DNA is TGTGCCAGCAGCCATGGAGGGGGCCGGAACTATGGCTACACCTTC.

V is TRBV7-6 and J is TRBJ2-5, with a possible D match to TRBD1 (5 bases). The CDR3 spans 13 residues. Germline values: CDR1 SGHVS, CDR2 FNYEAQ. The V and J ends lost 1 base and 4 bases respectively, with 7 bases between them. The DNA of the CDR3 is TGTGCCAGCAGCTTAGTTACAGGAGAGACCCAGTACTTC. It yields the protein CASSLVTGETQYF.

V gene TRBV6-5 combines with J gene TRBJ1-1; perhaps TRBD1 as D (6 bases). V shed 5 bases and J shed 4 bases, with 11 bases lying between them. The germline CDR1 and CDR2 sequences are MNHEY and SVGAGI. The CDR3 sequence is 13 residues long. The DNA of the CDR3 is TGTGCCAGCAGTAGTACAGGGTTCACTGAAGCTTTCTTT. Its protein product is CASSSTGFTEAFF.

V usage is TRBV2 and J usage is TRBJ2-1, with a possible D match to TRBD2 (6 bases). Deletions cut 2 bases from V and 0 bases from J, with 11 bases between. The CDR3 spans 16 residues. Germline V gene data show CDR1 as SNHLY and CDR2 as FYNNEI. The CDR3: CASSEPWDFSYNEQFF. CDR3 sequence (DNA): TGTGCCAGCAGTGAACCCTGGGACTTCTCCTACAATGAGCAGTTCTTC.

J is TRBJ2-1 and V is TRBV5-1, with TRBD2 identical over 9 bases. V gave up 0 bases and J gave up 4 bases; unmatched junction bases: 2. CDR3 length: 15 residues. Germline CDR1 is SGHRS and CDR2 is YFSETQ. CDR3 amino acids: CASSLGGGGYNEQFF. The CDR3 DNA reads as TGCGCCAGCAGCTTGGGCGGGGGGGGATACAATGAGCAGTTCTTC.

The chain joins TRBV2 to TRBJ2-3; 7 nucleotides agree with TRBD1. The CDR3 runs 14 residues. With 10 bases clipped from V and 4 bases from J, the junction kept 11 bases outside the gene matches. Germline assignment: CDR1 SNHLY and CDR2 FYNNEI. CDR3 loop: CAMQARQGADTQYF. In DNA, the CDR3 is TGTGCCATGCAAGCGAGACAGGGCGCAGATACGCAGTATTTT. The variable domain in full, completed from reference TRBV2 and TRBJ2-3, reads EPEVTQTPSHQVTQMGQEVILRCVPISNHLYFYWYRQILGQKVEFLVSFYNNEISEKSEIFDDQFSVERPDGSNFTLKIRSTKLEDSAMYFCAMQARQGADTQYFGPGTRLTVL.

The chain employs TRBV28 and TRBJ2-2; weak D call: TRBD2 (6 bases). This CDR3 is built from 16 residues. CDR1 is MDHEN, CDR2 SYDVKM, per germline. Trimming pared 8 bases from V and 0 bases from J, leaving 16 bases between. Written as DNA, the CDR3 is TGTGCCAGCGCCAGCCCCGGGACTTCGAACACCGGGGAGCTGTTTTTT. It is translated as CASASPGTSNTGELFF.

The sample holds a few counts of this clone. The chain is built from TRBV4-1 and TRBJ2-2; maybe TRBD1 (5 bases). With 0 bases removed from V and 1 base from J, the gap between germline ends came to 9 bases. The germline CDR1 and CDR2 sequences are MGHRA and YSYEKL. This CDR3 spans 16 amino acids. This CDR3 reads CASSQDGAVNTGELFF. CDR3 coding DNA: TGCGCCAGCAGCCAAGATGGGGCAGTGAACACCGGGGAGCTGTTTTTT.